The T cell receptor beta chain described here comes from a study of technical replicates of blood from a few donors. V dropped 6 bases and J dropped 1 base, with 10 bases sitting between them. Germline values: CDR1 MNHEY, CDR2 SVGAGI. The CDR3 covers 13 residues. The protocol was immunoSEQ multiplex PCR, while the TCRdb copy is restricted to in-frame clones and leaves out a portion. The sample includes some 84,000 clones, about 91% of them seen just once. The specimen was T cells isolated from PBMCs. The TCR was taken from a human donor in good health. The chain uses TRBV6-5 and TRBJ2-7; perhaps TRBD2 as D (5 bases). The CDR3 DNA reads TGTGCCAGCAGCCCGGGATTATCCTACGAGCAGTACTTC. Its protein is CASSPGLSYEQYF.